This entry lists 9 T cell receptor beta chains sequenced from one sample in a study of human T cells and chemical hapten exposure. The time point is: pre-sensitization, week 0. Noted treatment: therapeutic diphenylcyclopropenone sensitization with weekly scalp DPC. TCRdb reanalysed the RACE reads using MiXCR and keeps one entry per CDR3 protein. The table has 45,000 to 60,000 distinct CDR3 sequences, about 9% seen once. This sample comprised whole blood, obtained in connection with sensitization to the hapten diphenylcyclopropenone (DPC). The receptors were sampled from a woman in her thirties or forties with alopecia areata. Some clones in this sample may be carry-over from other donors' samples.

This clonotype has at least ten counts. The chain employs TRBV6-1 and TRBJ2-3; 9 bases match TRBD1. The V gene end was trimmed by 4 bases and the J gene end by 3 bases; junction bases not matched to a gene: 5. Germline V gene sequence: CDR1 MNHNS, CDR2 SASEGT. The CDR3 extends over 15 amino acids. The CDR3 region has the DNA TGTGCCAGCAGTGGAAGGACAGGGGTTACAGATACGCAGTATTTT. Amino acids: CASSGRTGVTDTQYF.

This clonotype has a count of ten or more. V usage is TRBV7-9 and J usage is TRBJ1-1; D call uncertain. Trimming cost V 1 base and J 7 bases, with 1 base left between them. Germline V lookup: CDR1 SEHNR, CDR2 FQNEAQ (reference sequence). This CDR3 spans 10 amino acids. This CDR3 is CASSLVEAFF. The CDR3 DNA is TGTGCCAGCAGCTTAGTTGAAGCTTTCTTT. Complete variable domain (other parts from reference TRBV7-9 and TRBJ1-1): DTGVSQNPRHKITKRGQNVTFRCDPISEHNRLYWYRQTLGQGPEFLTYFQNEAQLEKSRLLSDRFSAERPKGSFSTLEIQRTEQGDSAMYLCASSLVEAFFGQGTRLTVV.

This clonotype was found many times. The V and J genes are TRBV7-2 and TRBJ1-6; tentatively, D is TRBD1 (6 bases). V shed 5 bases and J shed 7 bases, with 24 bases lying between them. The CDR3 contains 18 residues. The germline gives CDR1 SGHTA, CDR2 FQGNSA. The CDR3: CASSPLSTGGLGNSPLHF. As DNA, the CDR3 is TGTGCCAGCAGCCCCCTTAGTACTGGGGGGCTCGGGAATTCACCCCTCCACTTT.

Ten or more counts support this clonotype. The chain joins TRBV3-1 to TRBJ1-2; D is uncertain. V was trimmed by 3 bases and J by 4 bases, leaving 15 bases between them. There are 15 residues in the CDR3. Germline-derived CDR1 and CDR2 are LGHDT and YNNKEL (reference sequence). The CDR3 DNA reads as TGTGCCAGCAGCCAGCCCGGATTCGACATCTATGGCTACACCTTC. It encodes CASSQPGFDIYGYTF.

This clonotype turned up a few times. The V call is TRBV7-9, the J call TRBJ1-1; possible D gene TRBD1, 5 bases. The V end was cut by 3 bases, the J end by 3 bases, with 8 bases between. This CDR3 comprises 13 residues. Germline-derived CDR1 and CDR2 are SEHNR and FQNEAQ (reference sequence). CDR3 in amino acids: CASSFLGDTEAFF. The DNA for the CDR3 is TGTGCCAGCAGCTTCCTAGGGGACACTGAAGCTTTCTTT. The full variable domain, in which reference TRBV7-9 and TRBJ1-1 provide the parts outside the CDR3, is DTGVSQNPRHKITKRGQNVTFRCDPISEHNRLYWYRQTLGQGPEFLTYFQNEAQLEKSRLLSDRFSAERPKGSFSTLEIQRTEQGDSAMYLCASSFLGDTEAFFGQGTRLTVV.

In this sample, this clonotype turned up a few times. The rearrangement links TRBV4-1 to TRBJ2-3, with D uncertain. There are 13 residues in the CDR3. Deletions cut 4 bases from V and 5 bases from J, with 10 bases between. CDR1 and CDR2 (germline): MGHRA, YSYEKL. The CDR3 DNA sequence: TGCGCCAGCAGCCCTAAGGAGAGAGATACGCAGTATTTT. Residues: CASSPKERDTQYF.

This clonotype was counted ten times or more. The chain combines TRBV9 with TRBJ2-1; 8 bases are a match to TRBD1. Trimming removed 4 bases from V and 10 bases from J; junction bases left unmatched: 4. Germline CDR1 reads SGDLS; CDR2 reads YYNGEE. The CDR3 consists of 12 residues. The CDR3 sequence is CASSTGTGEQFF. The CDR3 nucleotides read TGTGCCAGCAGCACCGGGACAGGCGAGCAGTTCTTC.

The rearrangement joins TRBV6-2 or TRBV6-3 to TRBJ2-2, with TRBD2 matching over 8 bases. The CDR3 is 15 residues long. CDR1 and CDR2 from the germline V gene are MNHEY and SVGEGT. J gave up 3 bases and V 6 bases, and 6 bases lay outside the gene matches. In DNA form, the CDR3 reads TGTGCCAGCAGCTCCACGGGGGGGGACACCGGGGAGCTGTTTTTT. Translated, it gives CASSSTGGDTGELFF.

The rearrangement links TRBV10-1 to TRBJ2-7, with TRBD2 matching 11 bases. The length of the CDR3 is 17 residues. Germline CDR1 and CDR2: WNHNN and SYGVQD (reference sequence). Trimming at V came to 4 bases and at J to 3 bases, leaving 11 bases not matched to a gene. CDR3 coding DNA: TGCGCCAGCAGTGTGTCTAGCGGGGGGCCGCTCTTCTACGAGCAGTACTTC. Protein sequence: CASSVSSGGPLFYEQYF.